The table lists the clone carrying this TCR beta chain with a few counts. Its antigen is currently unknown. This sample is drawn from a study of metastatic and nonmetastatic thyroid tumors. Whole-study context: The authors compared repertoires across blood and tumor or nodule tissue from malignant and benign thyroid patients.

V was shortened by 5 bases and J by 6 bases, with 7 bases between the two germline ends. CDR3 length: 12 residues. Germline CDR1 is KGHDR and CDR2 is SFDVKD. Overall study findings and caveats: Within blood and tumor, benign nodules reportedly had significantly lower TCR beta diversity than malignant thyroid tumors did.

Patients had received no treatment of any kind before thyroid surgery. Per the study methods: The study took CDR3 differences across clinicopathological groups and made a distant-metastasis classifier for papillary thyroid cancer from them. TCRdb re-analyzed the PCR reads using MiXCR. The V and J calls were determined by TCRdb, not by the authors. The sample has approximately 37,000 clones, 16% seen once. The TCR comes from a female donor with papillary thyroid cancer or a benign thyroid nodule (not recorded which). Some clones in this sample may be carry-over from other donors' samples. The sample comprised blood. This chain connects TRBV24-1 to TRBJ2-1; tentative D call: TRBD2 (5 bases). The CDR3 sequence: CATSVGGNEQFF. The CDR3, as DNA: TGTGCCACCAGTGTCGGAGGCAATGAGCAGTTCTTC.